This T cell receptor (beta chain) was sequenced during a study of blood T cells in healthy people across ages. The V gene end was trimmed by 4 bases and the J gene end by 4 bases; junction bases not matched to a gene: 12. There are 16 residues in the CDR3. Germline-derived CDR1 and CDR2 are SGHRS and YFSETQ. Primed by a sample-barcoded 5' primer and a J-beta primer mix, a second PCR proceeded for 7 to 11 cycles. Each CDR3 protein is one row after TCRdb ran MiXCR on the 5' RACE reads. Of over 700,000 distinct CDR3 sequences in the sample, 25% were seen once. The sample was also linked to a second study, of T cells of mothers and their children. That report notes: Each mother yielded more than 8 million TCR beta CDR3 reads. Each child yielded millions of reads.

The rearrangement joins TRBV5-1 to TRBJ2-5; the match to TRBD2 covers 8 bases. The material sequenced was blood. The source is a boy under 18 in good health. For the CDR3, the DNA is TGCGCCAGCAGCCAGGGACTAGGAGGGCTCACAGAGACCCAGTACTTC. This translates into CASSQGLGGLTETQYF.